This entry concerns a single T cell receptor beta chain. Its antigen is undetermined. The data stem from a study of T cell responses to AZD1222 COVID-19 vaccine. The study's findings and limits: Just a handful of people given AZD1222 tested seropositive at baseline. Across the whole spike, CD4 TCRs peaked at regions 160-218 and 743-854. The sample set comprised mostly white British donors with more females, and clonal diversity was possibly underestimated. When two AZD1222 doses had been given, Spike-specific TCR breadth and depth rose.

Sequenced by immunoSEQ multiplex PCR; TCRdb stores in-frame clones only, minus some. This sample carries over 85,000 clones, nearly 90% of them seen once, and the ten largest clones take 8% to 9.5%. Between the trimmed V and J ends, which lost 8 bases and 1 base, there was a span of 11 bases. CDR3 size: 13 residues. Germline-derived CDR1 and CDR2 are MNHEY and SVGAGI. The receptor comes from an adult in good health. The source material was peripheral blood, sampled on day 0 of AZD1222 vaccination. V is TRBV6-5 and J is TRBJ1-1, with TRBD1 as a possible D gene (6 bases). The CDR3 region has the DNA TGTGCCAGCGGACCCAGGGGGAACACTGAAGCTTTCTTT. Its protein product is CASGPRGNTEAFF.